This T cell receptor beta chain comes out of a study of immune cell composition in non-small cell lung cancer (TCRdb year 2017). General notes on the study: Histologic subtype, mainly lung adenocarcinoma or squamous cell carcinoma, was assigned on the basis of H&E together with p63, CK5, Napsin A and TTF-1 immunohistochemistry. For supplementary cohort #1, made up of 10 lung adenocarcinoma cases, paired tumour/lung TCR-beta sequencing was done and TIL populations were generated so that tumour reactivity could be assessed. The subtype comparisons left out a few tumour specimens with TCR-beta data because those specimens were rare histological subtypes. Adaptive Biotechnologies TCR-beta sequencing was carried out on a few dozen paired NSCLC tumour and non-adjacent lung specimens, as well as on 26 tumour-only specimens.

The investigation overall reported the following: Tumour-associated clones >0.5% were found in nearly half of NSCLC cases, namely in about 30% of adenocarcinomas versus roughly 80% of squamous carcinomas. Across some ten adenocarcinoma cases, the maximal tumour-associated clone frequency showed a strong correlation with TIL tumour reactivity, but overall clonality showed no such correlation. The reactivity cohort included only approximately 11 cases, and whether tumour-reactive clones share sequences with the dominant in vivo tumour-associated clones was not shown. No significant correlation was found between smoking pack-years and tumour TCR-beta clonality.

Remarks on this clone: This receptor's antigen is unknown. No much larger clone is present one base from it, and per-base qualities are unavailable.

A two-step multiplex PCR amplified TCR-beta CDR3 regions from genomic DNA, and the second step of the PCR added Illumina-compatible adaptors. TCR-beta immunosequencing was carried out on an Illumina platform through the commercial immunoSEQ service. In the authors' own workflow: Repertoires were described by productive clonality and by Top 10 Clones, which is the percentage of T-cell templates coming from the ten most frequent sequences. Productive clonality ranged from 0 to 1, with 1 indicating a monoclonal population. Tumour-associated clones were defined as sequences comprising at least 0.1% of tumour T-cell templates but absent from matched non-adjacent lung, identified via log10 scatter plots. Analyses were done in GraphPad Prism7 and R, with Student's t-tests for two-group comparisons, ANOVA for stages, and linear regression for relationships. TCRdb took this table from immuneACCESS and kept in-frame rearrangements with V and J called. Such tables lack part of the clones; where checked against another copy, unresolved V genes explain under half of the gap, and the rest is unexplained. The D gene and trimming were derived from the DNA, and the V and J assignments and clone size from that table. Here the sample has around 5,000 clones; 88% occur a single time. The biggest ten clones account for approximately 5% of the sample.

The CDR3 has 15 amino acids, counting the end cysteine and phenylalanine. Only CDR3 DNA remains: 45 bases, in frame from the first base. Based on the germline V gene (reference sequence), the CDR1 and CDR2 sequences are SGHNT and YYREEE. Trimmed from V: 6 bases; trimmed from J: 6 bases; junction bases lacking a gene match: 12. Normal lung samples were non-adjacent lung tissue taken as far from the tumour as possible, at least 3 cm away, from the same patient. Frozen aliquots of unsorted single-cell suspensions were used for genomic DNA extraction with the QIAamp DNA kit. Tissues were received within 2 hours of resection and were immediately processed into single-cell suspensions. Tissue was broken up mechanically, digested enzymatically with DNase I, collagenase I and hyaluronidase for 30 minutes at 37 degrees C, and then filtered and RBC-lysed.

The source is a human donor with non-small cell lung cancer. Some clones in this sample may be carry-over from other donors' samples. The V gene is TRBV5-4 and the J gene is TRBJ2-7; 10 bases in the junction line up with TRBD1. The sequenced sample was non-adjacent lung tissue. The nucleotide sequence is TGTGCCAGCACCGACAGGGGGCGCCGGGTGGTCGAGCAGTACTTC. Translated, it gives CASTDRGRRVVEQYF.